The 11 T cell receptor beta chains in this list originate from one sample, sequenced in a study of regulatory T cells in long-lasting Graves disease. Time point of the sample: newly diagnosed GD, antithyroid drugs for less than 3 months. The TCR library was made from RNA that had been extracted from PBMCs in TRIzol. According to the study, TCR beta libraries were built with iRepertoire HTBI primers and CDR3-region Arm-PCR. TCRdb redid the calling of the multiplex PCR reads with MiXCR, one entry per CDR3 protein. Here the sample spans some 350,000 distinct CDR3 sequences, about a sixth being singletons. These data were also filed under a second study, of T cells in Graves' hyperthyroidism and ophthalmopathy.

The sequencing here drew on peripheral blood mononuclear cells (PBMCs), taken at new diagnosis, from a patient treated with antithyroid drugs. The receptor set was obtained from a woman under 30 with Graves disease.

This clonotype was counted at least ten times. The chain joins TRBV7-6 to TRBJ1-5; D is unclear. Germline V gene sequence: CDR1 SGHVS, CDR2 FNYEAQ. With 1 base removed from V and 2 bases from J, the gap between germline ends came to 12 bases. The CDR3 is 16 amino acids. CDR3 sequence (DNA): TGTGCCAGCAGCTTAGGGAGTCCAGCGCGCAATCAGCCCCAGCATTTT. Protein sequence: CASSLGSPARNQPQHF.

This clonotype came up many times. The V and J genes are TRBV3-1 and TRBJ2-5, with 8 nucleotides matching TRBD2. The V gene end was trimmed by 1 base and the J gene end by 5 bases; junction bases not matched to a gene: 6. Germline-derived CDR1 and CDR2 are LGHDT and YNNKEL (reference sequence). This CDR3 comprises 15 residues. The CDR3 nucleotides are TGTGCCAGCAGCCAAGGGTTAGCGGGGTTTGAGACCCAGTACTTC. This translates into CASSQGLAGFETQYF.

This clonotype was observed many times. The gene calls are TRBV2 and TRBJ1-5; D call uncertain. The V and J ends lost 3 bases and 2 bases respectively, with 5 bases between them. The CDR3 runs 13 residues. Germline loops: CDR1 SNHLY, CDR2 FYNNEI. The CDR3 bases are TGTGCCAGCAGTGATGAGGGCAATCAGCCCCAGCATTTT. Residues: CASSDEGNQPQHF.

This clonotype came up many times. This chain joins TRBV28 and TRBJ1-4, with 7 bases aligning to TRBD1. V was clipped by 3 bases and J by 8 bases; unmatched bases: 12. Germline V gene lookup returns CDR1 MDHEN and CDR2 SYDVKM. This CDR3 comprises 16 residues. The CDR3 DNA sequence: TGTGCCAGCAGTTTGGGGGGGACAGCCGTGAGCGAAAAACTGTTTTTT. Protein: CASSLGGTAVSEKLFF.

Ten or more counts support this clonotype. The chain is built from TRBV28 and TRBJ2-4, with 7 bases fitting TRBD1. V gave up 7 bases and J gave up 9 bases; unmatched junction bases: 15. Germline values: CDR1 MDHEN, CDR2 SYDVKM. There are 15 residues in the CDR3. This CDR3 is CASTLGPYRGGIQYF. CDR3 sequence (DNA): TGTGCCAGCACGTTAGGCCCGTACAGGGGTGGCATTCAGTACTTC.

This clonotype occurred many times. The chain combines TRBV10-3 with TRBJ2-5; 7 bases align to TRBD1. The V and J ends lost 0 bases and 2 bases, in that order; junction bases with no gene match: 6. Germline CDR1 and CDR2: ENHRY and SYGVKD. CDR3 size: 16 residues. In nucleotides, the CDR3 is TGTGCCATCAGTGAGTCTATTAGGACAGGACAAGAGACCCAGTACTTC. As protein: CAISESIRTGQETQYF.

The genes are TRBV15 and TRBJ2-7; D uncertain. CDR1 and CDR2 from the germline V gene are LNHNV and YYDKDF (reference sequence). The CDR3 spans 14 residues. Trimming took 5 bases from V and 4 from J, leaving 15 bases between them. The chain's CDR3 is CATSPGQAGYEQYF. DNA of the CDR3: TGTGCCACCAGCCCCGGGCAGGCTGGGTACGAGCAGTACTTC.

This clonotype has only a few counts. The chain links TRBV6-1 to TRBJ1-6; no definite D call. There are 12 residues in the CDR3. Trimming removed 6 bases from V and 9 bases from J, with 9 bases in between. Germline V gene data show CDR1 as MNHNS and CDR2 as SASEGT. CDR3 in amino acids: CASRGEVSPLHF. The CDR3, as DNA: TGTGCCAGCAGGGGAGAAGTTTCACCCCTCCACTTT.

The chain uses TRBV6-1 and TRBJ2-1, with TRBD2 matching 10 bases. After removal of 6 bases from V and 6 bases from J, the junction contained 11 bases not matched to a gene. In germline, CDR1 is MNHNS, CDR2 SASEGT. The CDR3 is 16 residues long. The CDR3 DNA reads TGTGCCAGCAGGTCCTACCTAGCGGGAGTAGTCAATGAGCAGTTCTTC. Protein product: CASRSYLAGVVNEQFF.

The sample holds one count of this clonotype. CDR3 sequence: CASSLLAGGGEKLFF. CDR3 DNA sequence: TGTGCCAGCAGCCTCTTGGCAGGGGGAGGTGAAAAACTGTTTTTT. The rearrangement links TRBV16 to TRBJ1-4, with TRBD1 matching over 7 bases. Germline V gives CDR1 KGHSY, CDR2 FQNENV. Trimming at V came to 4 bases and at J to 7 bases, leaving 9 bases not matched to a gene. The CDR3 runs 15 residues.

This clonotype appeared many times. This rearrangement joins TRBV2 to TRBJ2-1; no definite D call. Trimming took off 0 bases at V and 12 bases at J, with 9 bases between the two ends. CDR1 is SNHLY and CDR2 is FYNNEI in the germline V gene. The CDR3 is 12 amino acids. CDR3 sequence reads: CASSEARLWQFF. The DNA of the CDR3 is TGTGCCAGCAGTGAAGCGCGCTTGTGGCAGTTCTTC.